Only a few counts were recorded for the clone carrying this T cell receptor beta chain. Isolated RNA was reverse transcribed in full, so expressed TCRB transcripts were sequenced. Repertoires were generated with immunoSEQ multiplex PCR, while TCRdb's copy carries only in-frame clones and drops some. The sample includes around 450,000 clones, around 10% seen only once; the top ten take 0.045% to 0.06%. The entry originates in a study of beta chain features in type 1 diabetes. Study in general: Patients and healthy donors were similar in age, gender and cell yields.

The CDR3 is made up of 15 amino acids. The J segment lost 3 bases and the V segment lost 2 bases, leaving 6 bases of the junction unmatched. From germline, CDR1 is MNHNS and CDR2 SASEGT. The origin of this receptor is a woman under 30 in good health. Specimen: naive CD4+ T cells from blood. The chain is built from TRBV6-1 and TRBJ2-7; TRBD1 aligns across 8 bases. CDR3 loop: CASSERTGPYYEQYF. The CDR3 nucleotides are TGTGCCAGCAGTGAAAGGACAGGGCCCTACTACGAGCAGTACTTC.